The entry below gives a single T cell receptor beta chain sequence along with its context. Its antigen is currently unknown. The PCR had 60 Vbeta and 13 Jbeta primers. The protocol was immunoSEQ multiplex PCR, while the TCRdb copy is restricted to in-frame clones and leaves out a portion. The repertoire holds tens of thousands of clones, nearly 70% seen once, with about 14% in the top ten. CDR1 is LNHDA and CDR2 is SQIVND in the germline V gene (reference sequence). This CDR3 is built from 16 residues. The record originates from a study of cytomegalovirus exposure and HLA in healthy donors. Study-wide context: The early release's HLA-typed donors yielded tens of millions of unique TCRs. General observations from the study: A previous analysis found most TCR beta V segments productive roughly 87% or roughly 30% of the time. In vitro work confirmed that a few CMV-associated chains recognize CMV antigens. Per published accounts, TCR beta sequences correctly predicted the HLA-A and HLA-B alleles of most subjects.

V and J are TRBV19 and TRBJ2-5; D may be TRBD2 (5 bases). Judging by the DNA end, TRBJ2-7 fits better; the J call may be wrong. Sample: PBMCs. The TCR comes from a woman between 50 and 59 years old in good health and CMV-seropositive. The chain's CDR3 is CASTRSGSAISYEQYF. The CDR3 DNA sequence: TGTGCCAGTACCCGCTCGGGGTCAGCAATCTCCTACGAGCAGTACTTC.